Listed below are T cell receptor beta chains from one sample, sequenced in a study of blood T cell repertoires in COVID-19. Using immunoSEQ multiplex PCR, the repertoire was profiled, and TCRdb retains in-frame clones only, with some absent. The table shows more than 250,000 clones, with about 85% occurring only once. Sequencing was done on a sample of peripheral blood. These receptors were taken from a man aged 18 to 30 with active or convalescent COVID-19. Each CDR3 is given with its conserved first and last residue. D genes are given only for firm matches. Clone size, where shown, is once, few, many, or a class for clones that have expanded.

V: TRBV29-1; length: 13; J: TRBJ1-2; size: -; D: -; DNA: TGCAGCGTTATGACAGTTCTCCCCTATGGCTACACCTTC; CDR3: CSVMTVLPYGYTF
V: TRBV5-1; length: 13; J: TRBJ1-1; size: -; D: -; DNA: TGCGCCAGCAGCTTGTGGGCCGCATCCGAAGCTTTCTTT; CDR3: CASSLWAASEAFF
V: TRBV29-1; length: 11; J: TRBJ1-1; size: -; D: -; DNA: TGCAGCGTTGGAGGGAAGACTGAAGCTTTCTTT; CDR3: CSVGGKTEAFF
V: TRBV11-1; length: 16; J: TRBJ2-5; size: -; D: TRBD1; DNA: TGTGCCAGCAGCGCCGGGACAGGGATCGTCCAAGAGACCCAGTACTTC; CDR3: CASSAGTGIVQETQYF
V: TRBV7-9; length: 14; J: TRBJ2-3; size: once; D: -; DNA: TGTGCCATCTCGGGGAGCGGCCCCACAGATACGCAGTATTTT; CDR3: CAISGSGPTDTQYF
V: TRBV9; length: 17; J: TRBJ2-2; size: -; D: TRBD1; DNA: TGTGCCAGCAGCGTAGGCGTCGACAGGGGGCACACCGGGGAGCTGTTTTTT; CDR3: CASSVGVDRGHTGELFF
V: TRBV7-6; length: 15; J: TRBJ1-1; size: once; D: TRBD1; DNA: TGTGCCAGCAGCCCCGGGACAGGGGGGTACACTGAAGCTTTCTTT; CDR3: CASSPGTGGYTEAFF
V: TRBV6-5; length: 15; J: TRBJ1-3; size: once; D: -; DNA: TGTGCCAGCACTAGGGGCTTCTACTCTGGAAACACCATATATTTT; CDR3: CASTRGFYSGNTIYF
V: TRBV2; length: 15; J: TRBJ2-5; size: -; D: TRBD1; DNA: TGTGCCAGCAGCCCCAGGGACAGAGGTTGGGAGACCCAGTACTTC; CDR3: CASSPRDRGWETQYF
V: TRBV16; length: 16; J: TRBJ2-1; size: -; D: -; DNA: TGTGCCAGCAGCCAATGGGCCCAAAGCTCCTACAATGAGCAGTTCTTC; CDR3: CASSQWAQSSYNEQFF
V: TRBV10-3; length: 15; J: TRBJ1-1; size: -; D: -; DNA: TGTGCCATCAGCGGCAGGGTGGGGGCGTCAACTGAAGCTTTCTTT; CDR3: CAISGRVGASTEAFF
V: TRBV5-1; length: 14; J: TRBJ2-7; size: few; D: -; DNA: TGCGCCAGCAGATATTCTAGCGCAACCTACGAGCAGTACTTC; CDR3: CASRYSSATYEQYF
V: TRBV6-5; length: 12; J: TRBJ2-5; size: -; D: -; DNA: TGTGCCAGCATCGGGTCATCAGAGACCCAGTACTTC; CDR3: CASIGSSETQYF
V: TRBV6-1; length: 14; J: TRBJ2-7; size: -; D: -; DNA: TGTGCCAGCAGTACCGAGGAGGCCCCCTACGAGCAGTACTTC; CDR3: CASSTEEAPYEQYF
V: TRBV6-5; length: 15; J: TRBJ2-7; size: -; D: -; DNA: TGTGCCAGCAGTTACTCTAGGGGGGGCTCCTACGAGCAGTACTTC; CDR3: CASSYSRGGSYEQYF
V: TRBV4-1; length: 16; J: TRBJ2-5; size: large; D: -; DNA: TGCGCCAGCAGCCAAGACAGAGGGAGCTACCAAGAGACCCAGTACTTC; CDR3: CASSQDRGSYQETQYF
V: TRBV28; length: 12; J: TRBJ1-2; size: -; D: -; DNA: TGTGCCAGCAGTTTCCAGAACTATGGCTACACCTTC; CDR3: CASSFQNYGYTF
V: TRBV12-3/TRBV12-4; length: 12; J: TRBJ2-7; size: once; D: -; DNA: TGTGCCAGCAGTCACCAAGGGGGGGCGGTCTACTTC; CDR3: CASSHQGGAVYF
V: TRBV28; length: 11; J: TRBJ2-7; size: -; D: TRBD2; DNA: TGTGCCAGCATGGGGGGGTACGAGCAGTACTTC; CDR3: CASMGGYEQYF
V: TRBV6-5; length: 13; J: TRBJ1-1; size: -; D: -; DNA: TGTGCCAGCAGAAAAGGGGTTACCGGTGAAGCTTTCTTT; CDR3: CASRKGVTGEAFF
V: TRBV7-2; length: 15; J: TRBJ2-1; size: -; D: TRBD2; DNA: TGTGCCAGCAGGACCGGGACTAGCGGGCGAAATGAGCAGTTCTTC; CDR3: CASRTGTSGRNEQFF
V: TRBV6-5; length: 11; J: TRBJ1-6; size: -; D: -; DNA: TGTGCCAGCAGGGAGGTCTCACCCCTCCACTTT; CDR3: CASREVSPLHF
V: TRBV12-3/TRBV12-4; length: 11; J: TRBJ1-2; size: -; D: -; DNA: TGTGCCAGCAGTTTAAACAATGGCTACACCTTC; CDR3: CASSLNNGYTF
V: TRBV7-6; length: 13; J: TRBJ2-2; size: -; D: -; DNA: TGTGCCAGCAGCTGGGCCCAGACCGGGGAGCTGTTTTTT; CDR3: CASSWAQTGELFF
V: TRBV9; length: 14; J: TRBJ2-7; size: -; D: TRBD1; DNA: TGTGCCAGCAACATGGGGGACAGGGGCTACGAGCAGTACTTC; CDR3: CASNMGDRGYEQYF
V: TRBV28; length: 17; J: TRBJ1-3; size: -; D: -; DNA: TGTGCCAGCAGTTTATACGGGGGGCGCATAACTGGAAACACCATATATTTT; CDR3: CASSLYGGRITGNTIYF
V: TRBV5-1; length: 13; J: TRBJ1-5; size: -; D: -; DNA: TGCGCCAGCAGCTTGGCCCCTAATCAGCCCCAGCATTTT; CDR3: CASSLAPNQPQHF
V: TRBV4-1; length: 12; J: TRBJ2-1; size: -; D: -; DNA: TGCGCCAGCAGCCCCCCCCCGGGACTTCAGTTCTTC; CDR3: CASSPPPGLQFF
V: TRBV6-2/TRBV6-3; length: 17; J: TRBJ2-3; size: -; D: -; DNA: TGTGCCAGCAGTTACGCGGTCCGGGCGGGCAGCACAGATACGCAGTATTTT; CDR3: CASSYAVRAGSTDTQYF
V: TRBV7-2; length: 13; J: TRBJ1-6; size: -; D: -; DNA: TGTGCCAGCAGCTTAGCTTCGGGTTCACCCCTCCACTTT; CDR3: CASSLASGSPLHF
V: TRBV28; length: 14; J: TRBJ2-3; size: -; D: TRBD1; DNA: TGTGCCAGCAGTTTTGAACAGGGGGCAGATACGCAGTATTTT; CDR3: CASSFEQGADTQYF
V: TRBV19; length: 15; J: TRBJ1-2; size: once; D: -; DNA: TGTGCCAGTAGTATGGGATTTTGGGGGGGCTATGGCTACACCTTC; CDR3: CASSMGFWGGYGYTF
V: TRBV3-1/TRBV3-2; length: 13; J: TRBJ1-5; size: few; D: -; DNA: TGTGCCAGCAGCCAAGATAACCTGAGGGACCAGCATTTT; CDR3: CASSQDNLRDQHF
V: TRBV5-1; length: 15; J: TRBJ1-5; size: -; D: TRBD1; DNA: TGCGCCAGCAGCTTGTCGACAGGGGAGCATCAGCCCCAGCATTTT; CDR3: CASSLSTGEHQPQHF
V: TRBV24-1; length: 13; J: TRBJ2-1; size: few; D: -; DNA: TGTGCCACCATGCGAGCGGACGACAATGAGCAGTTCTTC; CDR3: CATMRADDNEQFF
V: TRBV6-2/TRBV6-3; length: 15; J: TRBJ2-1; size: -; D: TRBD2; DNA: TGTGCCAGCAGTTACTGGTCAGGGAGGGGCGATGAGCAGTTCTTC; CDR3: CASSYWSGRGDEQFF
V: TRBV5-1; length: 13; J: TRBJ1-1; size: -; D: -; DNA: TGCGCCAGCAGCGACAGTACTAACACTGAAGCTTTCTTT; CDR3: CASSDSTNTEAFF
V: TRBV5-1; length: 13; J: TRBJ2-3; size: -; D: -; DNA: TGCGCCAGCAGCTTTAGGAGCCAAGATACGCAGTATTTT; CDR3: CASSFRSQDTQYF
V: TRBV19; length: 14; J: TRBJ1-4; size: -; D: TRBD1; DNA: TGTGCCAGTAGTAACTCCGGGACAGGTGAAAAACTGTTTTTT; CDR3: CASSNSGTGEKLFF
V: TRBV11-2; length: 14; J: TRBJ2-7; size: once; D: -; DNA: TGTGCCAGCAGGGGCCCGGGGGACGCCTACGAGCAGTACTTC; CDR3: CASRGPGDAYEQYF
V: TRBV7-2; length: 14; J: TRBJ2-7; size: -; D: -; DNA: TGTGCCAGCAGCTTAGCCGGGGGTGCTTACGAGCAGTACTTC; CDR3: CASSLAGGAYEQYF
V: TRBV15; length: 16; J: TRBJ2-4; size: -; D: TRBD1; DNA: TGTGCCACCAGCAGAGATCTGGGACAGGGTATAGACATTCAGTACTTC; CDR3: CATSRDLGQGIDIQYF
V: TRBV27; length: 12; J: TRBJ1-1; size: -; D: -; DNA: TGTGCCAGCAGTGACTTATACACTGAAGCTTTCTTT; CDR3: CASSDLYTEAFF
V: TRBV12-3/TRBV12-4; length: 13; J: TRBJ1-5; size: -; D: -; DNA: TGTGCCAGCAGTTTTGAGCGCAATCAGCCCCAGCATTTT; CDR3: CASSFERNQPQHF
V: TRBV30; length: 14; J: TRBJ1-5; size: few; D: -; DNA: TGTGCCTGGAGTGTCCGCAAATCGGGATTGCCCCAGCATTTT; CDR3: CAWSVRKSGLPQHF